The clone carrying this T cell receptor (beta chain) was detected many times. What it binds is unknown. This entry belongs to a study of response to subunit inactivated influenza vaccine. Study-level findings and limits: The authors suggested that every seasonal influenza vaccination recruits few new T cells.

A single record per CDR3 protein comes from TCRdb applying MiXCR to the RT-PCR reads. The data contain 750,000 to 850,000 distinct CDR3 sequences, less than 20% of them singletons. CDR3 size: 13 residues. Germline V lookup: CDR1 SQVTM, CDR2 ANQGSEA. Trimming stripped 4 bases from V and 4 bases from J, with 14 bases between. The sequence came from a man aged 50 to 59 who received an inactivated influenza vaccine. J is TRBJ2-7 and V is TRBV29-1; TRBD2 is a possible D gene (5 bases). The sequences come from PBMCs from blood, collected roughly 5 days after vaccination. The CDR3 bases are TGCAGCGTTGTCCTCAAAACGGGATACGAGCAGTACTTC. Residues: CSVVLKTGYEQYF.